This T cell receptor beta chain was retrieved from a study of T-cell memory formation after mild COVID-19. TCRdb re-called the 5' RACE reads with MiXCR, one entry per CDR3 protein. Here the sample spans roughly 510,000 distinct CDR3 sequences, around a sixth being singletons. This clonotype showed up just a few times. Germline CDR1 and CDR2: SGHDN and FVKESK. This CDR3 is 11 amino acids long. V lost 1 base and J 12 bases, leaving 8 bases between the germline ends. The rearrangement links TRBV14 to TRBJ2-3; D unresolved. The TCR comes from an adult woman who had mild COVID-19 (a few samples of this study predate the infection). Cell type and time point are not known. Sequenced: PBMCs or a T cell subset sorted from them (not recorded which). CDR3: CASSQGSAQYF. As DNA, the CDR3 is TGTGCCAGCAGCCAAGGAAGCGCCCAGTATTTT.